This TCR beta chain was sequenced in a study of chemoradiotherapy in HPV16-positive cancers. Samples were taken several times over chemoradiotherapy. TCRdb keeps only in-frame clones here, not all; method: immunoSEQ multiplex PCR. The profile covers 8,000 to 9,000 clones, with 75% appearing a single time and roughly 8.3% taken by the ten largest. The sequence was collected from a human donor with HPV-associated anogenital cancer. Sampling was conducted from a patient who underwent chemoradiotherapy.

The CDR3 sequence is CASSLGGTSYEQYF. The CDR3 nucleotides are TGTGCCAGCAGCTTAGGTGGGACCTCCTACGAGCAGTACTTC. The chain recombines TRBV7-9 with TRBJ2-7, with D perhaps matching TRBD1 or TRBD2 (5 bases each). The V gene lost 1 base and the J gene lost 0 bases, with 7 bases spanning the gap. The CDR3 runs 14 residues. CDR1 and CDR2 (germline): SEHNR, FQNEAQ (reference sequence).